This T cell receptor (beta chain) is from a study of OX40 agonist ivuxolimab in advanced cancers. The repertoire was sequenced with immunoSEQ multiplex PCR; TCRdb's copy has only in-frame clones and lacks some. The sample yields roughly 38,000 clones, around two thirds seen once. This CDR3 has 15 amino acids. V was shortened by 2 bases and J by 3 bases, with 13 bases between the two germline ends. Germline V gene lookup returns CDR1 SGHTA and CDR2 FQGNSA. The chain uses TRBV7-2 and TRBJ1-2; D is perhaps TRBD1 (6 bases). The sequence derives from an adult with an advanced solid tumor such as melanoma, head and neck, liver or kidney cancer. The specimen comprised CD4+ or CD8+ T cells sorted from blood, sampled in a trial of the OX40 agonist ivuxolimab. This CDR3 reads CASSLKGGADYGYTF. The CDR3 region has the DNA TGTGCCAGCAGCTTAAAAGGGGGGGCGGACTATGGCTACACCTTC.